The rows below give T cell receptor beta chains drawn from one sample of a study of shared clonotypes between healthy human individuals. Sequencing was performed with immunoSEQ multiplex PCR; in TCRdb, only in-frame clones are kept and a portion is missing. This sample yields roughly 660,000 clones, of which about nine tenths are seen a single time; 34% belongs to the top ten. Material for sequencing was memory CD8+ T cells from PBMCs. The receptors were gathered from a man between 18 and 35 years old in good health. Some clones in this sample may be carry-over from other donors' samples. CDR3s include the opening cysteine and the closing phenylalanine or tryptophan. D genes are given only for firm matches. Some rows have no size entry. The others give once, few or many, or a class for an expanded clone.

clone size: few
V gene: TRBV27
D gene: TRBD2
J gene: TRBJ2-3
CDR3 DNA: TGTGCCAGCAGTGGACTAGCGGGAGGGCCATTGGGAGATACGCAGTATTTT
CDR3 protein: CASSGLAGGPLGDTQYF

clone size: NA
V gene: TRBV28
D gene: NA
J gene: TRBJ1-2
CDR3 DNA: TGTGCCAGCAGTTTAAGGAATTTACGGGCGCAGGCCCAGAGCTACACCTTC
CDR3 protein: CASSLRNLRAQAQSYTF

clone size: NA
V gene: TRBV27
D gene: NA
J gene: TRBJ2-7
CDR3 DNA: TGTGCCAGCTCCCCAAGTGGGACCTACGAGCAGTACTTC
CDR3 protein: CASSPSGTYEQYF

clone size: NA
V gene: TRBV7-3
D gene: NA
J gene: TRBJ2-1
CDR3 DNA: TGTGCCAGCAGCTTAGGAGCCAGTGAGCAGTTCTTC
CDR3 protein: CASSLGASEQFF

clone size: NA
V gene: TRBV7-9
D gene: NA
J gene: TRBJ1-2
CDR3 DNA: TGTGCCAGCAGCCGATTATACCGCTATGGCTACACCTTC
CDR3 protein: CASSRLYRYGYTF

clone size: NA
V gene: TRBV27
D gene: TRBD2
J gene: TRBJ2-7
CDR3 DNA: TGTGCCAGCAGTACCCCCACTAGCGAGGCCTACGAGCAGTACTTC
CDR3 protein: CASSTPTSEAYEQYF

clone size: NA
V gene: TRBV7-2
D gene: TRBD1
J gene: TRBJ2-3
CDR3 DNA: TGTGCCAGCAGCCCCGGGACAGGTTGGCTGAGCACAGATACGCAGTATTTT
CDR3 protein: CASSPGTGWLSTDTQYF

clone size: once
V gene: TRBV27
D gene: NA
J gene: TRBJ1-5
CDR3 DNA: TGTGCCAGCAGCCCGGAGACAGCCTATCAGCCCCAGCATTTT
CDR3 protein: CASSPETAYQPQHF

clone size: NA
V gene: TRBV29-1
D gene: NA
J gene: TRBJ2-7
CDR3 DNA: TGCAGCGTTGAGTGGGGCTACGAGCAGTACTTC
CDR3 protein: CSVEWGYEQYF

clone size: NA
V gene: TRBV29-1
D gene: NA
J gene: TRBJ2-7
CDR3 DNA: TGCAGCGCCAATACGGGCCCCGGGGACGAGCAGTACTTC
CDR3 protein: CSANTGPGDEQYF

clone size: NA
V gene: TRBV28
D gene: NA
J gene: TRBJ2-1
CDR3 DNA: TGTGCCAGCAGCCTTGGATCCCTCAGATACAATGAGCAGTTCTTC
CDR3 protein: CASSLGSLRYNEQFF

clone size: NA
V gene: TRBV28
D gene: NA
J gene: TRBJ2-3
CDR3 DNA: TGTGCCAGCAGAAGACCGGGACAACCTTCTAGCACAGATACGCAGTATTTT
CDR3 protein: CASRRPGQPSSTDTQYF

clone size: NA
V gene: TRBV27
D gene: TRBD2
J gene: TRBJ2-1
CDR3 DNA: TGTGCCAGCAGTCCCTTAGCGGGACGCAATGAGCAGTTCTTC
CDR3 protein: CASSPLAGRNEQFF

clone size: once
V gene: TRBV10-3
D gene: NA
J gene: TRBJ2-5
CDR3 DNA: TGTGCCATCAGTGCGGCCACGGGCAGGGTCGAGACCCAGTACTTC
CDR3 protein: CAISAATGRVETQYF

clone size: NA
V gene: TRBV28
D gene: NA
J gene: TRBJ1-1
CDR3 DNA: TGTGCCAGCAGTTTAGTTCCGGGGGCTGGGACTGAAGCTTTCTTT
CDR3 protein: CASSLVPGAGTEAFF

clone size: NA
V gene: TRBV9
D gene: NA
J gene: TRBJ2-1
CDR3 DNA: TGTGCCAGCAGCGCCGGGGGCGATGAGCAGTTCTTC
CDR3 protein: CASSAGGDEQFF

clone size: NA
V gene: TRBV5-1
D gene: TRBD2
J gene: TRBJ2-7
CDR3 DNA: TGCGCCAGCAGCCCCAAACAAAGCAGCGGGAGACCCTTTCGATTTTCCTACGAGCAGTACTTC
CDR3 protein: CASSPKQSSGRPFRFSYEQYF

clone size: NA
V gene: TRBV7-2
D gene: TRBD1
J gene: TRBJ1-1
CDR3 DNA: TGTGCCAGCAGCTTACTCCATCAGGGGGCCACTGAAGCTTTCTTT
CDR3 protein: CASSLLHQGATEAFF

clone size: NA
V gene: TRBV27
D gene: TRBD2
J gene: TRBJ2-1
CDR3 DNA: TGTGCCAGCAGTTTCCGGGGACTAGCGGGAGCTAATGAGCAGTTCTTC
CDR3 protein: CASSFRGLAGANEQFF

clone size: NA
V gene: TRBV15
D gene: NA
J gene: TRBJ1-1
CDR3 DNA: TGTGCCACCAGCAGAGCGCGGGCTTCGAACACTGAAGCTTTCTTT
CDR3 protein: CATSRARASNTEAFF

clone size: NA
V gene: TRBV7-9
D gene: NA
J gene: TRBJ2-7
CDR3 DNA: TGTGCCAGCAGCTTAGGGGAAGGCGAGCAGTACTTC
CDR3 protein: CASSLGEGEQYF

clone size: NA
V gene: TRBV15
D gene: NA
J gene: TRBJ1-5
CDR3 DNA: TGTGCCACCAGCAGAGATGCACACCATAGCAATCAGCCCCAGCATTTT
CDR3 protein: CATSRDAHHSNQPQHF

clone size: NA
V gene: TRBV6-9
D gene: TRBD2
J gene: TRBJ2-7
CDR3 DNA: TGTGCCAGCAGTCCTAGCGGGAGTCAAGAGCAGTACTTC
CDR3 protein: CASSPSGSQEQYF

clone size: NA
V gene: TRBV6-1
D gene: NA
J gene: TRBJ1-2
CDR3 DNA: TGTGCCAGCAGTGTGGGAGCCAGTTTCTATGGCTACACCTTC
CDR3 protein: CASSVGASFYGYTF

clone size: NA
V gene: TRBV28
D gene: NA
J gene: TRBJ2-7
CDR3 DNA: TGTGCCAGCAGTTTTCCCGAGGGTATGGAGCAGTACTTC
CDR3 protein: CASSFPEGMEQYF

clone size: NA
V gene: TRBV6-5
D gene: TRBD2
J gene: TRBJ2-1
CDR3 DNA: TGTGCCAGCAGTTACCCGGGACTAGCGCCCAATGAGCAGTTCTTC
CDR3 protein: CASSYPGLAPNEQFF

clone size: NA
V gene: TRBV27
D gene: NA
J gene: TRBJ1-5
CDR3 DNA: TGTGCCAGCAGTTTATCTGCCGGGGACAGCAATCAGCCCCAGCATTTT
CDR3 protein: CASSLSAGDSNQPQHF

clone size: NA
V gene: TRBV28
D gene: TRBD1
J gene: TRBJ2-7
CDR3 DNA: TGTGCCAGCAGTAATTCTATGGCCCGACGACAGGGGGAACTTCCCTACGAGCAGTACTTC
CDR3 protein: CASSNSMARRQGELPYEQYF

clone size: NA
V gene: TRBV7-9
D gene: TRBD1
J gene: TRBJ1-5
CDR3 DNA: TGTGCCAGCAGCCCAGATTCCGGGACAGGCACTTATAGCAATCAGCCCCAGCATTTT
CDR3 protein: CASSPDSGTGTYSNQPQHF

clone size: NA
V gene: TRBV6-4
D gene: TRBD2
J gene: TRBJ2-1
CDR3 DNA: TGTGCCAGCAGTGAGTGGGGAGGGTATGGTGAGCAGTTCTTC
CDR3 protein: CASSEWGGYGEQFF

clone size: NA
V gene: TRBV12-2
D gene: NA
J gene: TRBJ2-3
CDR3 DNA: TGTGCAAGTCGCTTGGTAGACACAGATACGCAGTATTTT
CDR3 protein: CASRLVDTDTQYF

clone size: NA
V gene: TRBV27
D gene: NA
J gene: TRBJ1-2
CDR3 DNA: TGTGCCAGCAGTCCTGGGACAAGTAACTATGGCTACACCTTC
CDR3 protein: CASSPGTSNYGYTF

clone size: NA
V gene: TRBV19
D gene: NA
J gene: TRBJ1-5
CDR3 DNA: TGTGCCAGTAGTTTCACCGCAATCGGGCAGCCCCAGCATTTT
CDR3 protein: CASSFTAIGQPQHF

clone size: NA
V gene: TRBV11-2
D gene: NA
J gene: TRBJ2-7
CDR3 DNA: TGTGCCAGCAGCTTAGGTGTGTCCGGGCAGTACTTC
CDR3 protein: CASSLGVSGQYF

clone size: NA
V gene: TRBV4-1
D gene: NA
J gene: TRBJ2-5
CDR3 DNA: TGCGCCAGCAGCCAATGGGGGCTTGAGACCCAGTACTTC
CDR3 protein: CASSQWGLETQYF

clone size: NA
V gene: TRBV6-5
D gene: TRBD1
J gene: TRBJ2-1
CDR3 DNA: TGTGCCAGCAGTGGGACAGGTCCCGAGGGTGAGCAGTTCTTC
CDR3 protein: CASSGTGPEGEQFF

clone size: NA
V gene: TRBV28
D gene: NA
J gene: TRBJ2-2
CDR3 DNA: TGTGCCAGCAGACTCCCCACGCTTTCGGGAAACACCGGGGAGCTGTTTTTT
CDR3 protein: CASRLPTLSGNTGELFF

clone size: NA
V gene: TRBV11-2
D gene: TRBD1
J gene: TRBJ2-1
CDR3 DNA: TGTGCCAGCAGCTACGGACAGGGAGGTTACAATGAGCAGTTCTTC
CDR3 protein: CASSYGQGGYNEQFF

clone size: once
V gene: TRBV6-5
D gene: TRBD2
J gene: TRBJ2-1
CDR3 DNA: TGTGCCAGTAGTTCCTTAGCGGGAGGGACCAATGAGCAGTTCTTC
CDR3 protein: CASSSLAGGTNEQFF

clone size: once
V gene: TRBV9
D gene: NA
J gene: TRBJ1-1
CDR3 DNA: TGTGCCAGCAGCGTAGCTGACAAAATGAACACTGAAGCTTTCTTT
CDR3 protein: CASSVADKMNTEAFF

clone size: NA
V gene: TRBV7-9
D gene: NA
J gene: TRBJ2-7
CDR3 DNA: TGTGCCAGCAGCTCCCGGGACTGGGTCTACGAGCAGTACTTC
CDR3 protein: CASSSRDWVYEQYF

clone size: NA
V gene: TRBV6-5
D gene: NA
J gene: TRBJ2-7
CDR3 DNA: TGTGCCAGCAGTTACCCCCCGCTACCCTACGAGCAGTACTTC
CDR3 protein: CASSYPPLPYEQYF

clone size: NA
V gene: TRBV7-8
D gene: NA
J gene: TRBJ1-3
CDR3 DNA: TGTGCCAGCAGCACCCGGACTGACGTGGGGGGAAACACCATATATTTT
CDR3 protein: CASSTRTDVGGNTIYF

clone size: NA
V gene: TRBV7-9
D gene: NA
J gene: TRBJ2-5
CDR3 DNA: TGTGCCAGCATGGAGGACCAAGAGACCCAGTACTTC
CDR3 protein: CASMEDQETQYF

clone size: NA
V gene: TRBV10-3
D gene: TRBD2
J gene: TRBJ2-3
CDR3 DNA: TGTGCCATCACTGATAGCGGGAGGGCCTCAGATACGCAGTATTTT
CDR3 protein: CAITDSGRASDTQYF

clone size: NA
V gene: TRBV4-3
D gene: NA
J gene: TRBJ1-2
CDR3 DNA: TGCGCCAGTATTCAGAACTATGGCTACACCTTC
CDR3 protein: CASIQNYGYTF